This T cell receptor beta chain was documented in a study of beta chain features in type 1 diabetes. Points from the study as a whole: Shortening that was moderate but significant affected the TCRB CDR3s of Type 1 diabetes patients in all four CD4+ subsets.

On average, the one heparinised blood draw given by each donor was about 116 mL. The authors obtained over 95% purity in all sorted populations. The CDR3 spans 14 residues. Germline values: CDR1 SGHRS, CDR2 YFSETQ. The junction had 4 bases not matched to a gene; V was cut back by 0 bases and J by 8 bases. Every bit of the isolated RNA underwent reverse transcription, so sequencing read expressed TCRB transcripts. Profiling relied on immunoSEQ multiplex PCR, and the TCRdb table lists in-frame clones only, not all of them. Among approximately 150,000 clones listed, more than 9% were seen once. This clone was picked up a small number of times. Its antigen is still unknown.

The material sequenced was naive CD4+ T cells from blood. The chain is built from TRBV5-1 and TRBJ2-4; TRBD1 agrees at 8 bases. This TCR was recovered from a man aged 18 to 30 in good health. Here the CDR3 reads CASSLVAGGDIQYF. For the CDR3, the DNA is TGCGCCAGCAGCTTGGTGGCAGGGGGCGACATTCAGTACTTC.